The source of this T cell receptor beta chain is a study of T cell responses to AZD1222 COVID-19 vaccine. Study-level background: Second doses were pooled across both intervals (about 4 or about 12 weeks).

Overall study results and limits: Close to half of spike-specific TCRs reportedly recognize unmutated variant regions. Vaccine-associated CD4 TCRs ranged over spike, dominating at 160-218 and 743-854.

Profiled with immunoSEQ multiplex PCR; TCRdb holds only in-frame clones, not every one. The profile shows 150,000 to 200,000 clones, 85% to 95% of them singletons. As to this clone: What it recognizes is unknown.

This TCR came from an adult in good health. The specimen was peripheral blood, collected on day 0 of AZD1222 vaccination.

The CDR3 sequence is CASSSGGLNYGYTF. CDR3 coding DNA: TGTGCCAGCAGTTCCGGAGGACTTAACTATGGCTACACCTTC. V and J are TRBV28 and TRBJ1-2; no clear D gene. Germline-derived CDR1 and CDR2 are MDHEN and SYDVKM. The CDR3 is 14 amino acids. Between the trimmed V and J ends, which lost 4 bases and 1 base, there was a span of 10 bases.